The 15 T cell receptor beta chains given below trace back to one sample, sequenced in a study of Ad26.COV2.S vaccination and SARS-CoV-2 variants. Regarding treatment: some 20 received Ad26.COV2.S at low or high dose, single or two shots; roughly five received placebo; per-sample allocation not given. The samples were gathered on day 63 after the first injection of vaccine or placebo. Some clones are missing from TCRdb's copy, which holds only in-frame ones; the method was immunoSEQ multiplex PCR. The table shows about 320,000 clones, with around 81% occurring only once. The specimen was peripheral blood, collected in a trial of Ad26.COV2.S vaccine versus placebo. These TCRs come from a person aged 18-65 years who received the Ad26.COV2.S COVID-19 vaccine or a placebo.

This clone was picked up one time. The rearrangement joins TRBV10-1 to TRBJ1-5, with 9 bases matching TRBD1. From germline, CDR1 is WNHNN and CDR2 SYGVQD (reference sequence). This CDR3 has 19 residues. The V segment lost 5 bases and the J segment 1 base; nucleotides outside the gene matches: 15. CDR3 loop: CASSCRRDRVPVSNQPQHF. The CDR3 nucleotides read TGCGCCAGCAGTTGTCGCCGGGACAGGGTTCCCGTAAGCAATCAGCCCCAGCATTTT.

V usage is TRBV7-5 and J usage is TRBJ2-7. TRBV7-5 is termed a pseudogene. This CDR3 is 16 amino acids long. CDR3 amino acids: CARNEVGGTQGDEQYF. DNA for the CDR3: TGTGCCAGAAATGAGGTGGGGGGCACGCAAGGAGACGAGCAGTACTTC.

The chain carries TRBV6-4 and TRBJ2-1; D call uncertain. The germline V and J ends were trimmed by 4 bases and 8 bases, with 21 bases remaining between them. CDR3 length: 16 residues. The germline V gene has CDR1 MRHNA and CDR2 SNTAGT. The CDR3 spells CASSVSFSIFGDEQFF. The CDR3 bases are TGTGCCAGCAGTGTTTCTTTTTCGATATTTGGGGATGAGCAGTTCTTC.

The DNA for the CDR3 is TGTGCCAGCAGTGATACCAATCAGCCCCAGCATTTT. Its translation: CASSDTNQPQHF. The gene calls are TRBV2 and TRBJ1-5; D gene unclear. The CDR3 consists of 12 residues. Trimming cost V 3 bases and J 3 bases, with 3 bases left between them. Germline values: CDR1 SNHLY, CDR2 FYNNEI.

The chain joins TRBV19 to TRBJ1-6, with D hard to call. V lost 4 bases, J lost 11 bases, and 9 bases lay in between. CDR1 and CDR2 (germline): LNHDA, SQIVND (reference sequence). The CDR3 totals 12 residues. CDR3 sequence: CASSTASPPLHF. The DNA for the CDR3 is TGTGCCAGTAGTACAGCCTCGCCACCCCTCCACTTT. The full variable domain, rest sourced from reference TRBV19 and TRBJ1-6, is DGGITQSPKYLFRKEGQNVTLSCEQNLNHDAMYWYRQDPGQGLRLIYYSQIVNDFQKGDIAEGYSVSREKKESFPLTVTSAQKNPTAFYLCASSTASPPLHFGNGTRLTVT.

This clone was detected a few times. The CDR3 protein is CASSGQGAGELFF. The CDR3 DNA follows: TGTGCCAGCAGCGGTCAGGGGGCCGGGGAGCTGTTTTTT. The chain combines TRBV9 with TRBJ2-2, with TRBD1 identical over 7 bases. Trimming cost V 3 bases and J 6 bases; bases outside gene matches: 2. There are 13 residues in the CDR3. Germline-derived CDR1 and CDR2 are SGDLS and YYNGEE.

V usage is TRBV5-1 and J usage is TRBJ1-3; 8 bases are shared with TRBD1. Trimming cost V 4 bases and J 4 bases; bases outside gene matches: 4. CDR3 length: 14 residues. Germline V CDR1 and CDR2: SGHRS, YFSETQ. The CDR3 loop reads CASSETGAGNTIYF. CDR3 in DNA: TGCGCCAGCAGCGAGACAGGGGCGGGAAACACCATATATTTT.

The V gene is TRBV5-6, the J gene TRBJ2-6, with D hard to call. The CDR3 consists of 15 residues. V was clipped by 4 bases and J by 3 bases, with 11 bases between them. CDR1 is SGHDT, CDR2 YYEEEE, per germline. CDR3 in DNA: TGTGCCAGCAGCCCCCGAGCCTTTGGGGCCAACGTCCTGACTTTC. Translation gives CASSPRAFGANVLTF.

The chain recombines TRBV6-5 with TRBJ1-5; no clear D. Germline CDR1 reads MNHEY; CDR2 reads SVGAGI. Trimming cost V 5 bases and J 9 bases, with 8 bases left between them. CDR3 length equals 11 residues. The CDR3 DNA reads TGTGCCAGCAGTCTCGACGGGCCCCAGCATTTT. This codes for CASSLDGPQHF.

The table lists this clone with a count of one. The chain carries TRBV18 and TRBJ1-1, with D perhaps TRBD1 (5 bases). This CDR3 comprises 15 residues. Germline-derived CDR1 and CDR2 are KGHSH and LQKENI. Trimming removed 2 bases from V and 0 bases from J, with 10 bases in between. The CDR3, as DNA: TGTGCCAGCTCACCAAATCAGGGTCTGAACACTGAAGCTTTCTTT. Its translation is CASSPNQGLNTEAFF.

J is TRBJ1-1 and V is TRBV11-3, with D hard to call. The CDR3 totals 13 residues. V shed 4 bases and J shed 7 bases, with 13 bases lying between them. Per the germline V gene, CDR1 is SGHNT and CDR2 is YENEEA. CDR3 DNA: TGTGCCAGCAGCTCCCCCCGGAGCTTTGAAGCTTTCTTT. Translated: CASSSPRSFEAFF.

The chain joins TRBV6-5 to TRBJ1-6; the match to TRBD1 covers 7 bases. Trimming at V came to 7 bases and at J to 4 bases, leaving 7 bases not matched to a gene. The CDR3 runs to 15 residues. Germline CDR1 MNHEY, CDR2 SVGAGI. CDR3 in amino acids: CASTLDRPYNSPLHF. Here the CDR3 DNA reads TGTGCCAGCACCCTGGACAGGCCTTATAATTCACCCCTCCACTTT.

The chain has TRBV7-2 and TRBJ1-5; TRBD1 aligns across 8 bases. The length of the CDR3 is 16 residues. Germline CDR1 SGHTA, CDR2 FQGNSA. V lost 4 bases, J lost 3 bases, and 8 bases stayed unmatched. The CDR3 spells CASSSLRTGYNQPQHF. CDR3 DNA: TGTGCCAGCAGCTCGCTACGGACAGGGTACAATCAGCCCCAGCATTTT.

The chain employs TRBV7-9 and TRBJ1-5; D remains unclear. From germline, CDR1 is SEHNR and CDR2 FQNEAQ (reference sequence). Trimming left V 1 base short and J 0 bases short, with 10 bases between. CDR3 size: 16 residues. CDR3 loop: CASSLGGGYSNQPQHF. CDR3 nucleotides: TGTGCCAGCAGCTTAGGGGGAGGTTATAGCAATCAGCCCCAGCATTTT.

The J gene is TRBJ1-2, the V gene TRBV5-6, with a tentative D call TRBD1 (5 bases). Looked up from germline, CDR1 is SGHDT and CDR2 is YYEEEE. V lost 1 base and J 8 bases, leaving 9 bases between the germline ends. CDR3 size: 12 residues. As DNA, the CDR3 is TGTGCCAGCAGCTTGCGGGGGGTCGGCTACACCTTC. As protein: CASSLRGVGYTF.